This TCR beta chain was sequenced during a study of cytomegalovirus exposure and HLA in healthy donors. CDR1 GTSNPN and CDR2 SVGIG come from the germline V gene (reference sequence). V was clipped by 3 bases and J by 12 bases; unmatched bases: 10. The CDR3 spans 15 residues. Note on this clone: No antigen is known for it.

Study-wide results and caveats: Researchers reported from a later analysis that most CMV-associated TCR beta chains appeared HLA-restricted. Confirmation was obtained in vitro that a few CMV-associated chains are specific for CMV antigens. While the bulk of TCR sequences proved rare, some public TCRs turned up in many donors.

The PCR made use of 60 Vbeta and 13 Jbeta primers. Data came from immunoSEQ multiplex PCR; TCRdb stores just in-frame clones and leaves some out. Among about 92,000 clones listed, 75% to 85% were seen once. This cohort consisted of healthy bone marrow donors. The TCR comes from a man younger than 30 in good health and CMV-seronegative. The specimen sequenced was PBMCs. This chain joins TRBV30 and TRBJ2-1, with 14 bases fitting TRBD2. CDR3 in DNA: TGTGCCTGGAGCGACGGGACTAGCGGGGGCCTAGGGCAGTTCTTC. This codes for CAWSDGTSGGLGQFF.